A single sample is the source of the 8 T cell receptor beta chains below, sequenced in a study of T cell clonality in common variable immunodeficiency. Overall study findings and caveats: Common variable immunodeficiency TCR beta sequences reportedly had fewer deletions and N-nucleotide insertions.

These TCRs' antigens remain unknown. Profiling relied on immunoSEQ multiplex PCR, and the TCRdb table lists in-frame clones only, not all of them. This sample has approximately 20,000 clones, each found more than once. The sample consisted of peripheral blood mononuclear cells. These TCRs come from a human donor with common variable immunodeficiency.

The table lists this clone with many counts. The read ends 3 residues before the CDR3 terminus; that terminus is restored from the germline J gene. The chain carries TRBV11-2 and TRBJ2-1; 12 bases agree with TRBD2. The CDR3 extends over 15 amino acids. V lost 5 bases to trimming and J lost 8 bases; unmatched junction nucleotides: 7. CDR1 and CDR2 (germline): SGHAT, FQNNGV. CDR3: CASSPLAGGPYEQFF. The part of the CDR3 DNA that was read is TGTGCCAGCAGCCCTCTAGCGGGAGGGCCATATGAG.

On this clone: The read comes to an end 3 residues before the CDR3 does, leaving the germline J gene to fill in the end. This chain connects TRBV13 to TRBJ2-7; D is ambiguous. V lost 2 bases and J 4 bases, leaving 9 bases between the germline ends. The CDR3 length is 13 residues. Germline V gene data show CDR1 as PRHDT and CDR2 as FYEKMQ (reference sequence). CDR3 bases read: TGTGCCAGCAGCTTAACCCCTCGGTACGAG. Its protein product is CASSLTPRYE. The whole CDR3 sequence is CASSLTPRYEQYF.

This clone was picked up many times. With the read ending 3 residues before the CDR3 end, the germline J gene is used to fill in that end. The chain combines TRBV18 with TRBJ1-2; D is ambiguous. With 3 bases removed from V and 1 base from J, the gap between germline ends came to 12 bases. CDR1 is KGHSH and CDR2 is LQKENI in the germline V gene. CDR3 length equals 15 residues. The CDR3 sequence is CASSPETGSNYGYTF. Partial CDR3 DNA: TGTGCCAGCTCACCCGAAACGGGGAGTAACTATGGC.

At least ten counts were recorded for this clone. The sequenced fragment ends 3 residues before the CDR3 boundary, so the rest is inferred from the germline J gene. The V call is TRBV7-3, the J call TRBJ2-1; possibly TRBD2 for D (6 bases). In germline, CDR1 is SGHTA, CDR2 FQGTGA. V shed 5 bases and J shed 5 bases, with 19 bases lying between them. This CDR3 spans 16 amino acids. The covered CDR3 bases are TGTGCCAGCAGCGATCCCTACCGGGGGACCCACAATGAG. This translates into CASSDPYRGTHNE. The CDR3, in full, reads CASSDPYRGTHNEQFF.

At least ten counts were recorded for this clone. Its ends do not fully match the called genes, so a read error is possible. The read ends 3 residues before the CDR3 terminus; that terminus is restored from the germline J gene. The chain carries TRBV7-6 and TRBJ1-1; TRBD1 aligns across 7 bases. CDR3 length equals 15 residues. Germline loops: CDR1 SGHVS, CDR2 FNYEAQ. This CDR3 reads CASSLALGQLSRAFF. The sequenced CDR3 bases are TGTGCCAGCAGCCTAGCCCTGGGACAGCTAAGTAGG.

This clone was seen a few times. From the germline J gene comes the end of the CDR3, since the read stops 3 residues before it. This chain connects TRBV19 to TRBJ2-7, with TRBD1 matching over 9 bases. The germline CDR1 and CDR2 sequences are LNHDA and SQIVND (reference sequence). This CDR3 is 15 amino acids long. V lost 3 bases to trimming and J lost 2 bases; unmatched junction nucleotides: 5. Incomplete CDR3 DNA: TGTGCCAGTAGTATGATGGGACAGGGCACCTACGAG. This codes for CASSMMGQGTYE. The full CDR3 protein reads CASSMMGQGTYEQYF.

This clone was recorded many times. The read halts 3 residues ahead of the CDR3 end, with the missing end drawn from the germline J gene. The chain carries TRBV6-1 and TRBJ2-3; 9 bases map to TRBD1. The germline CDR1 and CDR2 sequences are MNHNS and SASEGT. This CDR3 comprises 16 residues. V dropped 6 bases and J dropped 3; count of bases not matched to a gene: 10. CDR3 sequence reads: CASSEFRQGETDTQYF. CDR3 DNA (partial): TGTGCCAGCAGCGAATTCAGACAGGGGGAGACAGATACG.

In its sample, this clone was seen many times. The read gets to within 3 residues of the CDR3 end, and the germline J gene fills in the rest. The V call is TRBV5-4, the J call TRBJ2-2, with 8 bases identical to TRBD1. CDR1 and CDR2 (germline): SGHNT, YYREEE (reference sequence). The CDR3 covers 14 residues. After removal of 6 bases from V and 1 base from J, the junction contained 2 bases not matched to a gene. The CDR3 bases that were read are TGTGCCAGCATTGACAGGGGGAACACCGGGGAG. Residues: CASIDRGNTGE. The entire CDR3 protein is CASIDRGNTGELFF. Using reference TRBV5-4 and TRBJ2-2 for the parts outside the CDR3, the full variable domain is ETGVTQSPTHLIKTRGQQVTLRCSSQSGHNTVSWYQQALGQGPQFIFQYYREEENGRGNFPPRFSGLQFPNYSSELNVNALELDDSALYLCASIDRGNTGELFFGEGSRLTVL.